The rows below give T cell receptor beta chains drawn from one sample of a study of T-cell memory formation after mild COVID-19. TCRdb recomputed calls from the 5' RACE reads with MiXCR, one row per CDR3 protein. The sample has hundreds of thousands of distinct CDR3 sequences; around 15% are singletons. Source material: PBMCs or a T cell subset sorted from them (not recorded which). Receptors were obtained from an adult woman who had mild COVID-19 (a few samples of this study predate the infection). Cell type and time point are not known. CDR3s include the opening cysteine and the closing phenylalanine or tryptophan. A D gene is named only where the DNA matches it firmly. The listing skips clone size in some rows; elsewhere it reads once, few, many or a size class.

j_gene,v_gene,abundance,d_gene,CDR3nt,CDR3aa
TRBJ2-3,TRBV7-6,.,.,TGTGCCAGCAGCTTAGATAAACCCGGGACTGTCCCCACAGATACGCAGTATTTT,CASSLDKPGTVPTDTQYF
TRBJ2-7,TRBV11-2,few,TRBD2,TGTGCCAGCAGCAATAGCGGGAGGGACAACGAGCAGTACTTC,CASSNSGRDNEQYF
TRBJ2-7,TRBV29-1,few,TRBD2,TGCAGCGTTATGCGGGAGGGGCCCCCTTCCTACGAGCAGTACTTC,CSVMREGPPSYEQYF
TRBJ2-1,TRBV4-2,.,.,TGTGCCAGCAGCCAAGATCCAGCGGGTTCCTACAATGAGCAGTTCTTC,CASSQDPAGSYNEQFF
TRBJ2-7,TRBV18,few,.,TGTGCCAGCTCACTCCGGGAGTTTGACTACGAGCAGTACTTC,CASSLREFDYEQYF
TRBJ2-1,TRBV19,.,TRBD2,TGTGCCAGTAGTATAGCGGCTAGCGGGGTCTACAATGAGCAGTTCTTC,CASSIAASGVYNEQFF
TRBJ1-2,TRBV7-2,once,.,TGTGCCAGCAGCACCACCCCGACAGATTTCTATGGCTACACCTTC,CASSTTPTDFYGYTF
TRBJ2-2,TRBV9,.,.,TGTGCCAGCAGCGTACTTGTAGGGTCGAACACCGGGGAGCTGATTTTT,CASSVLVGSNTGELIF
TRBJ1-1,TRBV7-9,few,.,TGTGCCAGCAGCTTAGGGGCGCTGTCCTTCGGGAACACTGAAGCTTTCTTT,CASSLGALSFGNTEAFF
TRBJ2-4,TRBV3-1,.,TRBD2,TGTGCCAGCAGCCAGCCGGGAGGGGGTTCGAAAAACATTCAGTACTTC,CASSQPGGGSKNIQYF
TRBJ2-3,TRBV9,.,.,TGTGCCAGCAGCGCAGGACCTAGCACAGATACGCAGTATTTT,CASSAGPSTDTQYF
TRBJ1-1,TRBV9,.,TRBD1,TGTGCCAGCAGCGTAGGGGGACAGGGGATAGATTTT,CASSVGGQGIDF
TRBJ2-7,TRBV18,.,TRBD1,TGTGCCAGCTCACCCGAAGACAGGGGAGTTTCCTACGAGCAGTACTTC,CASSPEDRGVSYEQYF
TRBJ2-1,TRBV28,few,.,TGTGCCAGCAGTTTATCCGGACCGCGGGGCAATGAGCAGTTCTTC,CASSLSGPRGNEQFF
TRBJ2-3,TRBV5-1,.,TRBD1,TGCGCCAGCAGCTTCCGGGACAGTTACACAGATACGCAGTATTTT,CASSFRDSYTDTQYF
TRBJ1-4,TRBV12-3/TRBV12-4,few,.,TGTGCCAGCGCTTTTACAGGGAGGCTGGGAGAAAAACTGTTTTTT,CASAFTGRLGEKLFF
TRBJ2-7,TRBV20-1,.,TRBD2,TGCAGTGCTAGCTGGGCGGGAGCCACCTACGAGCAGTACTTC,CSASWAGATYEQYF
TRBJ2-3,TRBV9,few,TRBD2,TGTGCCAGCAGCGTACCGACTAGCCCTATCACAGATACGCAGTATTTT,CASSVPTSPITDTQYF
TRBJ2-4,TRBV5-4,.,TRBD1,TGTGCCAGCAGCCAAGACTCAGGGGGCTATCAAAACATTCAGTACTTC,CASSQDSGGYQNIQYF
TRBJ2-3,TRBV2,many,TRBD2,TGTGCCAGCAGTGAACAAGCGGGGGGTATGACAGATACGCAGTATTTT,CASSEQAGGMTDTQYF
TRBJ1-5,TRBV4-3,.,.,TGCGCCAGCAGCCAAGATTGGGGTTTGAGTCTTGTGTCCGGCAATCAGCCCCAGCATTTT,CASSQDWGLSLVSGNQPQHF
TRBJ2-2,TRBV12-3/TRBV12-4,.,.,TGTGCCAGCACCCCGACAGGGAACACCGGGGAGCTGTTTTTT,CASTPTGNTGELFF